This TCR beta chain was identified during a study of blood T cells in healthy people across ages. Findings and caveats of the study: It was held that the diversity estimates obtained from one million T cells were underestimates.

V lost 3 bases, J lost 3 bases, and 5 bases stayed unmatched. The CDR3 covers 14 residues. Germline assignment: CDR1 ENHRY and CDR2 SYGVKD. At least ten counts were recorded for this clonotype. Antigen unknown. Primed by a sample-barcoded 5' primer and a J-beta primer mix, a second PCR proceeded for about 6 to 11 cycles. TCRdb itself ran the 5' RACE reads through MiXCR, one entry per CDR3 protein. The data contain some 670,000 distinct CDR3 sequences, about 51% of them singletons. This chain uses TRBV10-3 with TRBJ2-7; 7 bases agree with TRBD1. The clonotype was recovered from a woman aged 80 or older in good health. Source material: blood. The CDR3 sequence: CAISDTTGFYEQYF. CDR3 DNA: TGTGCCATCAGTGATACGACAGGGTTCTACGAGCAGTACTTC.